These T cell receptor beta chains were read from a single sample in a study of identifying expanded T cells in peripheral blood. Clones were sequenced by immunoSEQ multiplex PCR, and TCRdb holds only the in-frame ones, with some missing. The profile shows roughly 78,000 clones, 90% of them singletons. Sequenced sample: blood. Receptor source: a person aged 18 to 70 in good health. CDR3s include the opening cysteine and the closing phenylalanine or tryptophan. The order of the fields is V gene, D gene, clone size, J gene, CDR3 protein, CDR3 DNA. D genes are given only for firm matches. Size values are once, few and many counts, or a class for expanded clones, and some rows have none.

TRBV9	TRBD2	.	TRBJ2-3	CASSVYSGGADTQYF	TGTGCCAGCAGCGTATATAGCGGGGGGGCAGATACGCAGTATTTT
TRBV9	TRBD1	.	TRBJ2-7	CASSDPAGTGTGYEQYF	TGTGCCAGCAGCGACCCGGCCGGGACAGGGACCGGCTACGAGCAGTACTTC
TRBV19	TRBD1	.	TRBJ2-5	CASRDRQETQYF	TGTGCCAGCCGGGACAGACAAGAGACCCAGTACTTC
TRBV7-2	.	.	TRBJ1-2	CASSPGLLYGYTF	TGTGCCAGCAGCCCCGGCTTACTCTATGGCTACACCTTC
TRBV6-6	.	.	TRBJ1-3	CASSYFDTIYF	TGTGCCAGCAGTTACTTTGACACCATATATTTT
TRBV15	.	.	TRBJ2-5	CATSRAYLETQYF	TGTGCCACCAGCAGGGCCTATCTGGAGACCCAGTACTTC
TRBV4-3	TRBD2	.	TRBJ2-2	CASSQDVSGADTGELFF	TGCGCCAGCAGCCAAGATGTTAGCGGGGCCGACACCGGGGAGCTGTTTTTT
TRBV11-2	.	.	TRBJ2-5	CASSPQATGRETQYF	TGTGCCAGCAGCCCGCAGGCCACTGGGCGCGAGACCCAGTACTTC
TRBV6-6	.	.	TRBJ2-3	CASSYRDADTQYF	TGTGCCAGCAGTTACAGGGATGCAGATACGCAGTATTTT
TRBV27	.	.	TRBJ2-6	CASSFRGQDYSGANVLTF	TGTGCCAGCAGTTTTAGGGGGCAGGACTACTCTGGGGCCAACGTCCTGACTTTC
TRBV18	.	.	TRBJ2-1	CASSSSRGAFDEQFF	TGTGCCAGCTCGTCTAGCCGGGGGGCTTTTGATGAGCAGTTCTTC
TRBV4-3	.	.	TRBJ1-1	CASSQAPGDTEAFF	TGCGCCAGCAGCCAAGCCCCGGGTGACACTGAAGCTTTCTTT
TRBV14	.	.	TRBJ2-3	CASSQAAAWGTDTQYF	TGTGCCAGCAGCCAAGCTGCGGCCTGGGGGACAGATACGCAGTATTTT
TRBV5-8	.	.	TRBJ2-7	CASTARRHSYEQYF	TGTGCCAGCACGGCTCGGCGCCACTCCTACGAGCAGTACTTC
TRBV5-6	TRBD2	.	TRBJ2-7	CASSSRGAGGDEQYF	TGTGCCAGCAGCTCCCGAGGAGCGGGAGGGGACGAGCAGTACTTC
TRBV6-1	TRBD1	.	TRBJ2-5	CASSRQGQGTQYF	TGTGCCAGCAGTAGACAGGGGCAAGGGACCCAGTACTTC
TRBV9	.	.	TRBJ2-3	CASSGSRGDTQYF	TGTGCCAGCAGCGGGAGTAGGGGAGATACGCAGTATTTT
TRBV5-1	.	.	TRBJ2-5	CASSTQHSQETQYF	TGCGCCAGCAGCACACAACACTCTCAAGAGACCCAGTACTTC
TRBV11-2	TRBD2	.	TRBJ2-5	CASSPSTLAGGRSYF	TGTGCCAGCAGCCCATCGACGCTAGCGGGAGGTCGCTCGTACTTC
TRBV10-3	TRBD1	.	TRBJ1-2	CAPHLAGGLYGYTF	TGTGCCCCCCATCTGGCAGGGGGTCTCTATGGCTACACCTTC
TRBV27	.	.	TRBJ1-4	CASMARITATNEKLFF	TGTGCCAGCATGGCCCGTATAACTGCAACTAATGAAAAACTGTTTTTT
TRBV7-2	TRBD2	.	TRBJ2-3	CASSQSGSLADTQYF	TGTGCCAGCAGCCAAAGCGGGAGTCTAGCAGATACGCAGTATTTT
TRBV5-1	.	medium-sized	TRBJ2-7	CASSPAGTPYEQYF	TGCGCCAGCAGCCCGGCCGGGACTCCCTACGAGCAGTACTTC
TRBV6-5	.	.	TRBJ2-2	CASSSNTGELFF	TGTGCCAGCAGTTCTAACACCGGGGAGCTGTTTTTT
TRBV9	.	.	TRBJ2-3	CASSVAKSTDTQYF	TGTGCCAGCAGCGTAGCCAAAAGCACAGATACGCAGTATTTT
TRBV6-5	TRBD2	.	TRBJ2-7	CASSPGLYEQYF	TGTGCCAGCAGCCCGGGACTATACGAGCAGTACTTC
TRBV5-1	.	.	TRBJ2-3	CASSLGGSTDTQYF	TGCGCCAGCAGCTTGGGGGGGAGCACAGATACGCAGTATTTT
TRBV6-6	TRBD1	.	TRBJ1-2	CASSYWDREDYGYTF	TGTGCCAGCAGTTACTGGGACAGGGAGGACTATGGCTACACCTTC
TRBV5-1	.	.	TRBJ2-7	CASSPWGRGYEQYF	TGCGCCAGCAGCCCTTGGGGAAGGGGCTACGAGCAGTACTTC
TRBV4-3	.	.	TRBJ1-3	CASSPQAGAGNTIYF	TGCGCCAGCAGCCCCCAGGCGGGGGCTGGAAACACCATATATTTT
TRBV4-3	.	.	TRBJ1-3	CASSQVADSGNTIYF	TGCGCCAGCAGCCAAGTGGCAGACTCTGGAAACACCATATATTTT
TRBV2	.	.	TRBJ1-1	CASSGTVNTEAFF	TGTGCCAGCAGTGGGACGGTGAACACTGAAGCTTTCTTT
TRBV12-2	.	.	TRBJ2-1	CASRFTEDNGQFF	TGTGCAAGTCGCTTTACTGAGGACAATGGGCAGTTCTTC
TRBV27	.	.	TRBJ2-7	CASSPHPMYPYEQYF	TGTGCCAGCAGTCCTCACCCTATGTACCCCTACGAGCAGTACTTC
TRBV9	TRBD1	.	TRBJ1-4	CASSMSGGLREKLFF	TGTGCCAGCAGCATGTCAGGGGGGTTGCGTGAAAAACTGTTTTTT